This T cell receptor (beta chain) was captured in a study of post-analysis software for immune sequencing data. Across the whole study: Disease courses included relapsing-remitting, secondary progressive and progressive-relapsing multiple sclerosis.

Germline values: CDR1 SGHAT, CDR2 FQNNGV. The CDR3 runs to 17 residues. After removal of 0 bases from V and 5 bases from J, the junction contained 4 bases not matched to a gene. The study's findings and limits: In multiple sclerosis, normalized Chao1 diversity was significantly below that of controls. Five or six TRBV segments were significantly more frequent in patients than in controls. TRBV5-6, TRBV5-1 and TRBV20-1 were among these segments. F measure showed strong co-clustering of same-batch samples.

There are a few counts of this clonotype. Its antigen is not identified. Carried by the TCR beta cDNA libraries were unique molecular identifiers. T cells, about 0.85 to 11 million of them, yielded some 510,000 cDNA molecules. TCRdb re-called the PCR reads with MiXCR, one entry per CDR3 protein. The repertoire holds some 190,000 distinct CDR3 sequences, over 25% seen once, with 3.4% in the top ten. Sequenced input: blood. The rearrangement links TRBV11-2 to TRBJ2-3; 14 positions match TRBD2. This clonotype was obtained from a girl aged 2 to 17 with multiple sclerosis. CDR3 in DNA: TGTGCCAGCAGCTTAGATTGGGGGACTAGCGGGGGAGATACGCAGTATTTT. Residues: CASSLDWGTSGGDTQYF.